The 29 T cell receptor beta chains below come from one sample, sequenced in a study of shared clonotypes between healthy human individuals. Data came from immunoSEQ multiplex PCR; TCRdb stores just in-frame clones and leaves some out. Of 980,000 or so clones in the sample, around three quarters were seen once. Sequenced input: memory CD4+ T cells sorted from blood. Regarding subset: CD45RA-negative fraction. These receptors all come from a man aged 18 to 29 in good health.

This chain's CDR3 is CASIEGAGDTQYF. Written as DNA, the CDR3 is TGTGCCAGCATCGAGGGAGCTGGGGATACGCAGTATTTT. The chain uses TRBV7-9 and TRBJ2-3, with D possibly being TRBD2 (5 bases). V lost 7 bases and J lost 6, with 14 bases in between. Per germline, CDR1 SEHNR and CDR2 FQNEAQ (reference sequence). The CDR3 runs 13 residues.

The J gene is TRBJ1-3, the V gene TRBV18, with D possibly being TRBD1 (6 bases). The CDR3 has 15 residues. Trimming left V 2 bases short and J 4 bases short, with 12 bases between. Germline V gene data show CDR1 as KGHSH and CDR2 as LQKENI. CDR3 in DNA: TGTGCCAGCTCACCAGAAGAGCAGGGGGGAAACACCATATATTTT. It translates to CASSPEEQGGNTIYF.

This chain joins TRBV18 and TRBJ2-3, with D perhaps matching TRBD1 (6 bases). CDR3 length: 14 residues. The V gene's germline CDR1 is KGHSH and CDR2 LQKENI. The V and J ends lost 8 bases and 0 bases respectively, with 12 bases between them. The CDR3 is CASAGQRSTDTQYF. CDR3 sequence (DNA): TGTGCCAGCGCCGGACAGCGGAGCACAGATACGCAGTATTTT.

This clone was picked up a small number of times. The sample contains more than one DNA sequence encoding this CDR3. The chain recombines TRBV19 with TRBJ1-2, with 10 bases lining up with TRBD1. The CDR3 runs 15 residues. After removal of 5 bases from V and 2 bases from J, the junction contained 5 bases not matched to a gene. Looked up from germline, CDR1 is LNHDA and CDR2 is SQIVND (reference sequence). The CDR3: CASSAGTGANYGYTF. The DNA for the CDR3 is TGTGCCAGTAGTGCTGGGACAGGGGCCAACTATGGCTACACCTTC.

As regards this clone: Other DNA sequences in this sample translate to the same CDR3. V usage is TRBV19 and J usage is TRBJ1-3; 8 bases are a match to TRBD1. Germline V gives CDR1 LNHDA, CDR2 SQIVND (reference sequence). V shed 5 bases, J shed 2 bases, and the junction held 2 bases outside the gene matches. This CDR3 comprises 14 residues. The DNA for the CDR3 is TGTGCCAGTAGTTTGGACAGGGCTGGAAACACCATATATTTT. Translation gives CASSLDRAGNTIYF.

This clone was detected once. This specimen includes other DNA sequences encoding the same CDR3. The rearrangement uses TRBV7-3 and TRBJ2-1, with unresolved D. Germline V gene sequence: CDR1 SGHTA, CDR2 FQGTGA. This CDR3 has 13 residues. The ends were cut back, 5 bases at V and 4 bases at J, with 9 bases in the middle. The chain's CDR3 is CASSPGSYNEQFF. CDR3 DNA sequence: TGTGCCAGCAGCCCCGGTTCATACAATGAGCAGTTCTTC. Variable domain in full (rest from reference TRBV7-3 and TRBJ2-1): GAGVSQTPSNKVTEKGKYVELRCDPISGHTALYWYRQSLGQGPEFLIYFQGTGAADDSGLPNDRFFAVRPEGSVSTLKIQRTERGDSAVYLCASSPGSYNEQFFGPGTRLTVL.

The chain carries TRBV27 and TRBJ2-1, with TRBD1 as a possible D gene (6 bases). Germline V CDR1 and CDR2: MNHEY, SMNVEV (reference sequence). V lost 5 bases, J lost 4 bases, and 18 bases lay in between. There are 16 residues in the CDR3. The DNA of the CDR3 is TGTGCCAGCAGTCCCCAACCTGGACAGCCGTACAATGAGCAGTTCTTC. This sequence encodes CASSPQPGQPYNEQFF.

The chain carries TRBV9 and TRBJ1-2; 12 bases agree with TRBD1. The CDR3 covers 15 residues. In germline, CDR1 is SGDLS, CDR2 YYNGEE. V was pared by 1 base and J by 7 bases, with 5 bases of the junction left unmatched. The CDR3: CASSVRGQGASGYTF. CDR3 DNA: TGTGCCAGCAGCGTAAGGGGACAGGGGGCGTCTGGCTACACCTTC.

The chain links TRBV5-6 to TRBJ2-5, with 8 bases lining up with TRBD1. CDR3 size: 14 residues. Germline CDR1 and CDR2: SGHDT and YYEEEE. J gave up 5 bases and V 1 base, and 4 bases lay outside the gene matches. DNA of the CDR3: TGTGCCAGCAGCTTGAACAGGGGGTCGGAGACCCAGTACTTC. Protein sequence: CASSLNRGSETQYF.

CDR3 loop: CASSSGSTSTDTQYF. CDR3 DNA: TGTGCCAGCAGTTCGGGATCTACTAGCACAGATACGCAGTATTTT. V is TRBV25-1 and J is TRBJ2-3, with D perhaps TRBD2 (5 bases). Trimming cost V 5 bases and J 0 bases, with 12 bases left between them. The CDR3 extends over 15 amino acids. In germline, CDR1 is MGHDK, CDR2 SYGVNS.

V is TRBV2 and J is TRBJ2-5, with 10 nucleotides matching TRBD1. The germline V gene encodes CDR1 SNHLY and CDR2 FYNNEI. The CDR3 contains 15 residues. The V gene end was trimmed by 6 bases and the J gene end by 2 bases; junction bases not matched to a gene: 6. The CDR3 is CASRDRGRRQETQYF. DNA of the CDR3: TGTGCCAGCAGAGACAGGGGGCGCCGTCAAGAGACCCAGTACTTC.

This chain links TRBV10-1 with TRBJ1-3, with D hard to call. Germline CDR1 is WNHNN and CDR2 is SYGVQD (reference sequence). The CDR3 spans 13 residues. V lost 4 bases and J 4 bases, leaving 8 bases between the germline ends. The CDR3 nucleotides are TGCGCCAGCAGTGGAGGAATCGGAAACACCATATATTTT. Its protein is CASSGGIGNTIYF.

A single count supports this clone. V gene TRBV7-9 combines with J gene TRBJ2-7; D is unresolved. The CDR3 has 12 amino acids. Germline assignment: CDR1 SEHNR and CDR2 FQNEAQ (reference sequence). With 0 bases removed from V and 5 bases from J, the gap between germline ends came to 5 bases. CDR3 DNA: TGTGCCAGCAGCTTAGCTTCCCACGAGCAGTACTTC. Amino acids: CASSLASHEQYF.

The chain recombines TRBV6-5 with TRBJ2-5; 10 bases map to TRBD1. J was trimmed by 5 bases and V by 2 bases; bases with no gene match: 5. The V gene's germline CDR1 is MNHEY and CDR2 SVGAGI. The CDR3 length is 15 residues. Written as DNA, the CDR3 is TGTGCCAGCAGTTACAGAGGACAGGGGGGGGAGACCCAGTACTTC. Protein: CASSYRGQGGETQYF.

This clone was recorded only once. In DNA form, the CDR3 reads TGCGCCAGCAGTGCTAACAGGGGCTACGAGCAGTACTTC. This gives the protein CASSANRGYEQYF. The gene calls are TRBV10-1 and TRBJ2-7; the match to TRBD1 covers 7 bases. The V and J ends lost 4 bases and 3 bases, in that order; junction bases with no gene match: 3. CDR3 length: 13 residues. The germline V gene encodes CDR1 WNHNN and CDR2 SYGVQD (reference sequence).

This chain uses TRBV30 with TRBJ1-2; D not resolved. The CDR3 has 12 residues. V lost 0 bases and J 3 bases, leaving 5 bases between the germline ends. Germline V lookup: CDR1 GTSNPN, CDR2 SVGIG (reference sequence). The CDR3 here is CAWSVLDYGYTF. In DNA form, the CDR3 reads TGTGCCTGGAGTGTACTTGACTATGGCTACACCTTC.

This clone was seen once. The chain links TRBV6-1 to TRBJ2-6; 7 bases match TRBD1. Trimming removed 3 bases from V and 0 bases from J; junction bases left unmatched: 8. Looked up from germline, CDR1 is MNHNS and CDR2 is SASEGT. CDR3 size: 18 residues. The CDR3 DNA follows: TGTGCCAGCAGTGAGGGACAGCACCATGGCTCTGGGGCCAACGTCCTGACTTTC. This gives the protein CASSEGQHHGSGANVLTF.

This clone was found once. The genes are TRBV7-8 and TRBJ2-7, with 10 nucleotides matching TRBD2. The CDR3 has 16 amino acids. Unmatched junction bases numbered 7, after V lost 2 bases and J lost 3 bases. The germline V gene encodes CDR1 SGHVS and CDR2 FQNEAQ. The CDR3 coding sequence is TGTGCCAGCAGCTTAATTGGTAGCGGGGGGAACTACGAGCAGTACTTC. This gives the protein CASSLIGSGGNYEQYF.

This chain links TRBV6-1 with TRBJ1-4; D not certain. CDR1 and CDR2 (germline): MNHNS, SASEGT. Trimming pared 3 bases from V and 7 bases from J, leaving 6 bases between. This CDR3 has 12 amino acids. The CDR3 nucleotides read TGTGCCAGCAGTGACAATGGTGAAAAACTGTTTTTT. It yields the protein CASSDNGEKLFF.

This rearrangement joins TRBV7-9 to TRBJ2-7; D possibly corresponds to TRBD1 (8 bases). Germline V gives CDR1 SEHNR, CDR2 FQNEAQ (reference sequence). V was clipped by 3 bases and J by 7 bases, with 16 bases between them. The CDR3 is made up of 14 amino acids. CDR3 sequence (DNA): TGTGCCAGCAGCTTTGGGGGGGACAGGAGAGAGCAGTACTTC. Protein sequence: CASSFGGDRREQYF.

V is TRBV27 and J is TRBJ2-3; no clear D gene. CDR1 is MNHEY, CDR2 SMNVEV, per germline (reference sequence). V shed 2 bases and J shed 0 bases, with 6 bases lying between them. The CDR3 is 14 amino acids. CDR3 sequence: CASSLTVSTDTQYF. The CDR3 DNA is TGTGCCAGCAGTTTAACAGTTAGCACAGATACGCAGTATTTT.

This chain uses TRBV7-2 with TRBJ2-3, with 8 bases aligning to TRBD2. After removal of 7 bases from V and 0 bases from J, the junction contained 3 bases not matched to a gene. The CDR3 totals 14 residues. Looked up from germline, CDR1 is SGHTA and CDR2 is FQGNSA. CDR3 in amino acids: CASTPSGSTDTQYF. The CDR3 bases are TGTGCCAGCACACCTAGCGGGAGCACAGATACGCAGTATTTT.

This clone was observed a few times. V gene TRBV18 combines with J gene TRBJ1-5; D gene uncertain. The germline gives CDR1 KGHSH, CDR2 LQKENI. The CDR3 extends over 14 amino acids. Trimming left V 4 bases short and J 0 bases short, with 7 bases between. Written as DNA, the CDR3 is TGTGCCAGCTCACACGATCATAGCAATCAGCCCCAGCATTTT. Translation: CASSHDHSNQPQHF.

V is TRBV5-1 and J is TRBJ2-3; 11 bases align to TRBD2. J lost 3 bases, V lost 2 bases, and 8 bases had no gene match. Per the germline V gene, CDR1 is SGHRS and CDR2 is YFSETQ. CDR3 size: 17 residues. CDR3 protein: CASSFLAGGGGTDTQYF. The CDR3 nucleotides read TGCGCCAGCAGCTTCCTAGCGGGAGGCGGGGGGACAGATACGCAGTATTTT. Variable domain in full (rest from reference TRBV5-1 and TRBJ2-3): KAGVTQTPRYLIKTRGQQVTLSCSPISGHRSVSWYQQTPGQGLQFLFEYFSETQRNKGNFPGRFSGRQFSNSRSEMNVSTLELGDSALYLCASSFLAGGGGTDTQYFGPGTRLTVL.

The gene calls are TRBV25-1 and TRBJ2-7; 7 positions agree with TRBD1. Germline CDR1 reads MGHDK; CDR2 reads SYGVNS. V gave up 3 bases and J gave up 4 bases; unmatched junction bases: 6. The CDR3 totals 14 residues. CDR3 region: CASSDLTGPYEQYF. CDR3 nucleotide sequence: TGTGCCAGCAGTGATTTGACAGGGCCATACGAGCAGTACTTC.

J is TRBJ2-7 and V is TRBV11-2, with 11 bases lining up with TRBD2. The CDR3 is made up of 15 amino acids. Germline V lookup: CDR1 SGHAT, CDR2 FQNNGV. V trimming: 2 bases; J trimming: 0 bases; junction bases outside the gene matches: 0. Written as DNA, the CDR3 is TGTGCCAGCAGCTTACTAGCGGGAGGCTCCTACGAGCAGTACTTC. Its protein is CASSLLAGGSYEQYF.

This chain joins TRBV11-2 and TRBJ1-1; D gene uncertain. Germline assignment: CDR1 SGHAT and CDR2 FQNNGV. The CDR3 is 13 residues long. Between the trimmed V and J ends, which lost 3 bases and 7 bases, there was a span of 12 bases. CDR3 sequence: CASSFRSGLEAFF. For the CDR3, the DNA is TGTGCCAGCAGCTTTCGTTCGGGTCTTGAAGCTTTCTTT.

The rearrangement joins TRBV5-6 to TRBJ2-3; D possibly uses TRBD1 or TRBD2 (5 bases each). Germline V CDR1 and CDR2: SGHDT, YYEEEE. Trimming removed 1 base at V and 3 bases at J, with 18 bases between. The CDR3 is 17 amino acids. The CDR3 protein is CASSLSPGRLGTDTQYF. In DNA form, the CDR3 reads TGTGCCAGCAGCTTGTCTCCGGGACGGTTGGGAACAGATACGCAGTATTTT.

The rearrangement links TRBV11-1 to TRBJ2-7; possibly TRBD1 for D (6 bases). CDR3 length equals 12 residues. Germline V gene lookup returns CDR1 SGHAT and CDR2 FQDESV (reference sequence). V dropped 4 bases and J dropped 5 bases, with 9 bases sitting between them. The DNA for the CDR3 is TGTGCCAGCAGCTACAGGGCCCACGAGCAGTACTTC. Translated: CASSYRAHEQYF. The entire variable domain, with the rest obtained from reference TRBV11-1 and TRBJ2-7, is as follows: EAEVAQSPRYKITEKSQAVAFWCDPISGHATLYWYRQILGQGPELLVQFQDESVVDDSQLPKDRFSAERLKGVDSTLKIQPAELGDSAMYLCASSYRAHEQYFGPGTRLTVT.